This T cell receptor (beta chain) was obtained from a study of control samples from healthy donors and cancer patients. V was trimmed by 0 bases and J by 10 bases, leaving 13 bases between them. The CDR3 is 15 residues long. Germline V gene sequence: CDR1 LNHDA, CDR2 SQIVND (reference sequence). The assay was immunoSEQ multiplex PCR, and TCRdb's table has in-frame clones only and misses some. The table shows around 41,000 clones, with 80% to 90% occurring only once. The chain couples TRBV19 to TRBJ1-6; possibly TRBD1 for D (5 bases). The sequenced material came from PBMCs. This clonotype originated in a woman aged 55-70 years with lung cancer. The DNA of the CDR3 is TGTGCCAGTAGTATAGATCGGCCAGGGCGGTCACCCCTCCACTTT. Its protein product is CASSIDRPGRSPLHF.